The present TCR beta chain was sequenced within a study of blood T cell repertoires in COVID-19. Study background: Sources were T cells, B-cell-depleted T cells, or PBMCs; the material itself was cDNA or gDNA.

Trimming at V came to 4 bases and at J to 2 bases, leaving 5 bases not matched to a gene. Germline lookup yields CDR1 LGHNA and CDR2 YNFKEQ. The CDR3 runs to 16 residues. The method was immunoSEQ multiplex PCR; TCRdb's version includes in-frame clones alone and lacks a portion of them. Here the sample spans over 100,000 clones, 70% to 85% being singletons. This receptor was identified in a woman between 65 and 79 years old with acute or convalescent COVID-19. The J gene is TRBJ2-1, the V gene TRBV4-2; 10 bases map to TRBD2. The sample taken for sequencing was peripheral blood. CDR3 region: CASSRDLAGAYNEQFF. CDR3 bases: TGTGCCAGCAGCCGAGATCTAGCGGGGGCCTACAATGAGCAGTTCTTC.